The following is a TCR beta chain sequence with its context. What it binds is unknown. This CDR3 comprises 15 residues. Trimming removed 6 bases from V and 5 bases from J, with 19 bases in between. Germline lookup yields CDR1 MNHNS and CDR2 SASEGT. This specimen comes from a study of shared clonotypes between healthy human individuals. Study-wide context: The donors, a couple of women and three men, were aged 18 to 49. Regarding the study as a whole: Among non-shared clonotypes, generation probabilities were lower than among those shared by all four donors. What limited the represented genetic and exposure-history diversity was the small number of donors.

In the original analysis: ImmunoSEQ sequences covered only the junction and lacked quality scores; filtering therefore differed. Method: immunoSEQ multiplex PCR; TCRdb's copy keeps in-frame clones and lacks some. V, J and clone size were drawn from that table, and D and trimming were deduced from the DNA. In the table there are about 1.1 million clones, roughly 80% of which are singletons. The sequence was obtained from a young man in good health. Some clones in this sample may be carry-over from other donors' samples. The sequenced sample was memory CD4+ T cells from PBMCs. Described subset: CD45RA-negative fraction. The chain joins TRBV6-1 to TRBJ1-2, with a tentative D call TRBD1 (6 bases). This chain's CDR3 is CASRGGSSGQYGYTF. The CDR3 DNA is TGTGCCAGCAGAGGGGGGAGTTCAGGCCAGTATGGCTACACCTTC.